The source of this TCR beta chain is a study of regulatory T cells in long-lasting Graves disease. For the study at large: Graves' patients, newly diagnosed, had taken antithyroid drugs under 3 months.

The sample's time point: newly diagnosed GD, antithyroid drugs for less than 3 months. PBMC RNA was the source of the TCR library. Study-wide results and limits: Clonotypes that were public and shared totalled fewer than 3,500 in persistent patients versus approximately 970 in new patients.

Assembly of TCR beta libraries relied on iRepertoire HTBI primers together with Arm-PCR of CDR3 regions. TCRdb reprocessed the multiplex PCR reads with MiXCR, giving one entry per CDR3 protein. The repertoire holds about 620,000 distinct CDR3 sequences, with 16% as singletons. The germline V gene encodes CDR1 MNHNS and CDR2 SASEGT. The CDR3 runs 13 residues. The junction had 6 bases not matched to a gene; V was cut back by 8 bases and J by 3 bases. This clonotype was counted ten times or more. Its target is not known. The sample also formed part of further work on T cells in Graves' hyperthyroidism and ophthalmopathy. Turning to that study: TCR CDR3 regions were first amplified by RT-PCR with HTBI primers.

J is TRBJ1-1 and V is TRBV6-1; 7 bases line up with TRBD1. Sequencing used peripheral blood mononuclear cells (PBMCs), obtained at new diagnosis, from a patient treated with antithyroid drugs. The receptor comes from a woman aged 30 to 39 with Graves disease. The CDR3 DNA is TGTGCCAGCGGGACAGCTTTCGACACTGAAGCTTTCTTT. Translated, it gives CASGTAFDTEAFF.